These 5 T cell receptor beta chains share one sample of origin, sequenced in a study of beta chain features in type 1 diabetes. The entirety of the isolated RNA underwent reverse transcription, so expressed TCRB transcripts were sequenced. The data were produced by immunoSEQ multiplex PCR, yet TCRdb's version contains in-frame clones alone and is incomplete. The top ten clones hold roughly 4% of a sample with some 250,000 clones, 27% of them seen once. Sample: central memory CD4+ T cells from blood. Source of these receptors: a man aged 25 to 45 in good health.

In its sample, this clone was seen a few times. The J gene is TRBJ2-7, the V gene TRBV18; 9 nucleotides match TRBD1. V was clipped by 8 bases and J by 5 bases; unmatched bases: 13. Germline CDR1 and CDR2: KGHSH and LQKENI. CDR3 length: 15 residues. CDR3 residues: CASTPSGTGLNEQYF. In DNA form, the CDR3 reads TGTGCCAGCACCCCTTCCGGGACAGGGCTCAACGAGCAGTACTTC. The entire variable domain, with the rest obtained from reference TRBV18 and TRBJ2-7, is as follows: NAGVMQNPRHLVRRRGQEARLRCSPMKGHSHVYWYRQLPEEGLKFMVYLQKENIIDESGMPKERFSAEFPKEGPSILRIQQVVRGDSAAYFCASTPSGTGLNEQYFGPGTRLTVT.

This clone has more than one count but fewer than ten. The rearrangement uses TRBV28 and TRBJ1-4; possible D gene TRBD1, 6 bases. CDR1 and CDR2 from the germline V gene are MDHEN and SYDVKM. The ends were cut back, 5 bases at V and 5 bases at J, with 12 bases in the middle. The length of the CDR3 is 14 residues. Here the CDR3 reads CASSTGMMNEKLFF. The CDR3 coding sequence is TGTGCCAGCAGTACAGGGATGATGAATGAAAAACTGTTTTTT.

The CDR3 is CASSLAGIHQETQYF. The DNA of the CDR3 is TGCGCCAGCAGCTTGGCCGGCATTCACCAAGAGACCCAGTACTTC. The J gene is TRBJ2-5, the V gene TRBV5-1, with D hard to call. This CDR3 is 15 amino acids long. Germline-derived CDR1 and CDR2 are SGHRS and YFSETQ. V lost 0 bases and J lost 0, with 9 bases in between.

V usage is TRBV7-6 and J usage is TRBJ1-1; D perhaps matches TRBD1 (6 bases). V lost 3 bases and J 3 bases, leaving 14 bases between the germline ends. The CDR3 is made up of 15 amino acids. Germline CDR1 is SGHVS and CDR2 is FNYEAQ. This chain's CDR3 is CASSFTGGRDTEAFF. As DNA, the CDR3 is TGTGCCAGCAGCTTCACGGGGGGCCGCGACACTGAAGCTTTCTTT.

This sequence joins TRBV19 and TRBJ1-2, with a tentative D call TRBD1 (5 bases). V lost 6 bases and J lost 3, with 8 bases in between. This CDR3 region has 12 residues. The germline CDR1 and CDR2 sequences are LNHDA and SQIVND (reference sequence). The CDR3 loop is CASRPRDYGYTF. CDR3 DNA: TGTGCCAGTAGACCCAGGGACTATGGCTACACCTTC.